This paragraph covers one T cell receptor (beta chain) sequence. This sample stems from a study of blood T cell repertoires in COVID-19. CDR1 is MNHEY, CDR2 SVGEGT, per germline. This CDR3 region has 12 residues. V was cut by 5 bases and J by 2 bases, with 7 bases left in between. TCRdb's copy holds only in-frame clones and misses some; the assay was immunoSEQ multiplex PCR. The repertoire holds about 52,000 clones, with over 75% as singletons. J is TRBJ2-7 and V is TRBV6-2 or TRBV6-3; D not certain. The sequence came from a man aged 70-80 years with active COVID-19. The material sequenced was peripheral blood. The CDR3 spells CASSPIAYEQYF. CDR3 DNA: TGTGCCAGCAGTCCAATAGCCTACGAGCAGTACTTC.